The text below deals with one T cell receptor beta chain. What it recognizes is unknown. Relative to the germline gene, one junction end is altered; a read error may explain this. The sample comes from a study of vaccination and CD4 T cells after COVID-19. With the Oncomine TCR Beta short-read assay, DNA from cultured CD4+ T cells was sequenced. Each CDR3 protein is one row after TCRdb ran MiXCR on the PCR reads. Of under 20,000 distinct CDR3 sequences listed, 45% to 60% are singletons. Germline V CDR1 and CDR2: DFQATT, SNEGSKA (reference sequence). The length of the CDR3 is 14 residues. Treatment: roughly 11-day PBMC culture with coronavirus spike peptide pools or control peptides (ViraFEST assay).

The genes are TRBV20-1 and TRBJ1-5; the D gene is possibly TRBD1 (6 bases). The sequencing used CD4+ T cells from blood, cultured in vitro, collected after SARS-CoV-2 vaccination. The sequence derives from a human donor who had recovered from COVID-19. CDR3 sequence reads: CSASWRRGSQSQHF. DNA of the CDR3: TGCAGTGCTAGCTGGAGGAGGGGGAGTCAGTCCCAGCATTTT.